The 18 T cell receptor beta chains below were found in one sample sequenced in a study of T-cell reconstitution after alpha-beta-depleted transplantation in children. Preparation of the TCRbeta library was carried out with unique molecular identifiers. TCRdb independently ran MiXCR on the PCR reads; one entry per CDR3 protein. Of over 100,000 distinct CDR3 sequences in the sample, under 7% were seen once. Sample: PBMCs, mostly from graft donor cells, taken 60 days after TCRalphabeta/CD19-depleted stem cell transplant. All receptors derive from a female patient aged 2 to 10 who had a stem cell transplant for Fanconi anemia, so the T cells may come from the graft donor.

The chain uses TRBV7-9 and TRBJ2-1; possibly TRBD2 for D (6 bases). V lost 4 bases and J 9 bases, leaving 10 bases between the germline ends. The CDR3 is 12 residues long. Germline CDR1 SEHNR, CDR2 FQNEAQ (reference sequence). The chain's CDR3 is CASSSGLLEQFF. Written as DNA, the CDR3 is TGTGCCAGCAGCTCGGGACTGCTTGAGCAGTTCTTC.

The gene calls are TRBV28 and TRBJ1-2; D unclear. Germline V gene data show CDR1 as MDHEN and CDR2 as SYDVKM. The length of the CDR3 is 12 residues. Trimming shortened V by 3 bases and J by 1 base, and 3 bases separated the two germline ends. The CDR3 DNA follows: TGTGCCAGCAGTTTTGGTAACTATGGCTACACCTTC. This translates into CASSFGNYGYTF.

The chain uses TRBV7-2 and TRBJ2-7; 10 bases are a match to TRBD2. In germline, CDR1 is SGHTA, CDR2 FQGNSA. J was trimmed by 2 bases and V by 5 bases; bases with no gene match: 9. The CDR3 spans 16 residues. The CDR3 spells CASSPTGLAVPYEQYF. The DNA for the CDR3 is TGTGCCAGCAGCCCAACCGGACTAGCGGTGCCCTACGAGCAGTACTTC. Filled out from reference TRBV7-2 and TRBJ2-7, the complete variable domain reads GAGVSQSPSNKVTEKGKDVELRCDPISGHTALYWYRQSLGQGLEFLIYFQGNSAPDKSGLPSDRFSAERTGGSVSTLTIQRTQQEDSAVYLCASSPTGLAVPYEQYFGPGTRLTVT.

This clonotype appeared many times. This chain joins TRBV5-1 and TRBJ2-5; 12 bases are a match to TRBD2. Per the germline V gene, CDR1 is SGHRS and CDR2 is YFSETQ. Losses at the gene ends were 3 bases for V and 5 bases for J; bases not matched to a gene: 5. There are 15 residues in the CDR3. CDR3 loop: CASSWRLAGEETQYF. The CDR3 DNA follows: TGCGCCAGCAGCTGGAGACTAGCGGGGGAGGAGACCCAGTACTTC.

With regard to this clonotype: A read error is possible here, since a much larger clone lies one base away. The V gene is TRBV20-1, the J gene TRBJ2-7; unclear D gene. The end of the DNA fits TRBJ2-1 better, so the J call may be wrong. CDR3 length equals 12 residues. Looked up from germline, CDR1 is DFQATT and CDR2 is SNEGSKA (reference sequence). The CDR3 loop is CSAFRSGYEQFF. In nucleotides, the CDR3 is TGCAGTGCCTTCAGATCGGGCTACGAGCAGTTCTTC.

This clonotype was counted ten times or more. CDR3 coding DNA: TGTGCCAGCTCACGGTGGACAGGGGACGCGACAGACGTGGAGACCCAGTACTTC. The encoded protein is CASSRWTGDATDVETQYF. The chain couples TRBV18 to TRBJ2-5; 9 positions match TRBD1. This CDR3 region has 18 residues. The germline gives CDR1 KGHSH, CDR2 LQKENI. The V gene end was trimmed by 4 bases and the J gene end by 5 bases; junction bases not matched to a gene: 17.

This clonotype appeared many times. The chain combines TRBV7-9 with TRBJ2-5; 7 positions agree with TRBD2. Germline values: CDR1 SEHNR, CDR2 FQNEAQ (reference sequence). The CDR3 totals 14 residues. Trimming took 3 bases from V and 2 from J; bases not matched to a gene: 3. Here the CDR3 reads CASSLRELQETQYF. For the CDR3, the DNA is TGTGCCAGCAGCTTGCGGGAGTTGCAAGAGACCCAGTACTTC.

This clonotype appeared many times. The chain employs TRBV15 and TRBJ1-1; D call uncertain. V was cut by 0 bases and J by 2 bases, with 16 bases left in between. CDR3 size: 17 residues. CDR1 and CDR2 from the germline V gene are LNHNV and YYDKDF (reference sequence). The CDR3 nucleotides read TGTGCCACCAGCAGAGATTATGTAAAGGCGGCTAACACTGAAGCTTTCTTT. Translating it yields CATSRDYVKAANTEAFF.

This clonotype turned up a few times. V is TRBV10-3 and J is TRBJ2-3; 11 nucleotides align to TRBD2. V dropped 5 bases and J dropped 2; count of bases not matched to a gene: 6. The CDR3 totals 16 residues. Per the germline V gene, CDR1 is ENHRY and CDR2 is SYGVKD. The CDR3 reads CAISTSGGPYTDTQYF. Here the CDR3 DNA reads TGTGCCATCAGTACTAGCGGGGGCCCCTACACAGATACGCAGTATTTT.

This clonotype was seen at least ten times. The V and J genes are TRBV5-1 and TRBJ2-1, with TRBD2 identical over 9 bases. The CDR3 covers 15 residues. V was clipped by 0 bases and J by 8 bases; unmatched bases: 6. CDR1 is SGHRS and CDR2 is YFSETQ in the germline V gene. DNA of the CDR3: TGCGCCAGCAGCTTGGTCCGAGCGGGGGGTGATGAGCAGTTCTTC. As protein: CASSLVRAGGDEQFF. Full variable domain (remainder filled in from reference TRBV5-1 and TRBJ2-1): KAGVTQTPRYLIKTRGQQVTLSCSPISGHRSVSWYQQTPGQGLQFLFEYFSETQRNKGNFPGRFSGRQFSNSRSEMNVSTLELGDSALYLCASSLVRAGGDEQFFGPGTRLTVL.

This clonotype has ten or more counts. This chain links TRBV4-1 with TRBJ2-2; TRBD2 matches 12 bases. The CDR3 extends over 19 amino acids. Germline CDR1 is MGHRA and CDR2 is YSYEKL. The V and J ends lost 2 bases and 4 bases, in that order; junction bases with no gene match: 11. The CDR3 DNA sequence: TGCGCCAGCAGCCAAATCGGGCTAGCGGGAGGGCCTGGCACCGGGGAGCTGTTTTTT. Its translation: CASSQIGLAGGPGTGELFF.

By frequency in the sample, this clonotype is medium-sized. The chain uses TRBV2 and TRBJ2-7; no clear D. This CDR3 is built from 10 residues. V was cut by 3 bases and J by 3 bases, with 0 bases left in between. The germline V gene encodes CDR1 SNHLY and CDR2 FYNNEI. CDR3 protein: CASSDYEQYF. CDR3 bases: TGTGCCAGCAGTGACTACGAGCAGTACTTC.

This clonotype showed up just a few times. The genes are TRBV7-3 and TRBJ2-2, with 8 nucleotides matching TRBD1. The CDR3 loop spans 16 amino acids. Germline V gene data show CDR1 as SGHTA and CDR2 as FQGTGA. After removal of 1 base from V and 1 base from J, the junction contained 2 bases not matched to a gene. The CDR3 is CASSLKGTGNTGELFF. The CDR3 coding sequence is TGTGCCAGCAGCTTAAAAGGGACAGGGAACACCGGGGAGCTGTTTTTT.

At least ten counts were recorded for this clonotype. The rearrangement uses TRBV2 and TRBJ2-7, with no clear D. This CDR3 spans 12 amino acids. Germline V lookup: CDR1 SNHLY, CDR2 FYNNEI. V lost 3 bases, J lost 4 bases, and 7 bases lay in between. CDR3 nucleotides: TGTGCCAGCAGTGATTGGGGTTACGAGCAGTACTTC. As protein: CASSDWGYEQYF.

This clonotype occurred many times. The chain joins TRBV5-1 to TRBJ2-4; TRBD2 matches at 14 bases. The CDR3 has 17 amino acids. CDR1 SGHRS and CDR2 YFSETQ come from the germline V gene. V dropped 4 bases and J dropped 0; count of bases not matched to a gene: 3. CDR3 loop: CASSVGLAGGAKNIQYF. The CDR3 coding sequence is TGCGCCAGCAGCGTTGGACTAGCGGGAGGAGCCAAAAACATTCAGTACTTC. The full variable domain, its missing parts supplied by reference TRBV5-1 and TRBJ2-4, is KAGVTQTPRYLIKTRGQQVTLSCSPISGHRSVSWYQQTPGQGLQFLFEYFSETQRNKGNFPGRFSGRQFSNSRSEMNVSTLELGDSALYLCASSVGLAGGAKNIQYFGAGTRLSVL.

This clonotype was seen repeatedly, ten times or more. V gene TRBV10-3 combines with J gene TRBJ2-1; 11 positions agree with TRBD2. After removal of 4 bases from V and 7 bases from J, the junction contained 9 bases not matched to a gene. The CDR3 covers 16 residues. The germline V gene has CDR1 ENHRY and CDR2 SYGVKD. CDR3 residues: CAISGSTSGGLNEQFF. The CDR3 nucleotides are TGTGCCATCAGTGGGTCTACTAGCGGGGGATTAAATGAGCAGTTCTTC.

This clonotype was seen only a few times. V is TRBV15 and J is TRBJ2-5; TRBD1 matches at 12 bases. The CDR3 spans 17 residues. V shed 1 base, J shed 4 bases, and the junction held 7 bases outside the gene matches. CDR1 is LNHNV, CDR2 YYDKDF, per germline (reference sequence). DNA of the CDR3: TGTGCCACCAGCAGAGGTACCGGGACAGGGGGCAGAGAGACCCAGTACTTC. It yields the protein CATSRGTGTGGRETQYF.

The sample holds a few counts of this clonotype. CDR3 loop: CASSPSGGHYEQYF. Here the CDR3 DNA reads TGTGCCAGCAGCCCAAGTGGGGGGCATTACGAGCAGTACTTC. The chain carries TRBV7-3 and TRBJ2-7; tentatively, D is TRBD1 or TRBD2 (6 bases each). Germline V lookup: CDR1 SGHTA, CDR2 FQGTGA. The CDR3 spans 14 residues. V lost 5 bases, J lost 4 bases, and 15 bases lay in between.